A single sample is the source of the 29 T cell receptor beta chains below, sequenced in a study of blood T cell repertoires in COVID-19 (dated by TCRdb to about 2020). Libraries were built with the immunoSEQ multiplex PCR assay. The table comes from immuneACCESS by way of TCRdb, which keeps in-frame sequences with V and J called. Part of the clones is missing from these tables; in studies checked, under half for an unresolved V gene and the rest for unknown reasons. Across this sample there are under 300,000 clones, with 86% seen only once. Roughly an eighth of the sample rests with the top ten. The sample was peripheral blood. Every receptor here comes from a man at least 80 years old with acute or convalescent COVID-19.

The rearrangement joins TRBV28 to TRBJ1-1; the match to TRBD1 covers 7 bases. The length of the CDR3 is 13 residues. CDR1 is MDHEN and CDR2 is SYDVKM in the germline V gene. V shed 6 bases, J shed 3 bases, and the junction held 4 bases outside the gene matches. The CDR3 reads CASRTGWDTEAFF. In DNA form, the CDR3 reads TGTGCCAGCAGGACAGGGTGGGACACTGAAGCTTTCTTT.

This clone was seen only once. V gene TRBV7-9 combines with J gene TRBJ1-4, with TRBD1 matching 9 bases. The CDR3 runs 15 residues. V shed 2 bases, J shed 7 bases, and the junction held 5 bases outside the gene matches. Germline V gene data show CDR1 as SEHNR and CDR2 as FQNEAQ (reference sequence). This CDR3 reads CASSLWDRAGEKLFF. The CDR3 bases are TGTGCCAGCAGCTTATGGGACAGGGCGGGTGAAAAACTGTTTTTT.

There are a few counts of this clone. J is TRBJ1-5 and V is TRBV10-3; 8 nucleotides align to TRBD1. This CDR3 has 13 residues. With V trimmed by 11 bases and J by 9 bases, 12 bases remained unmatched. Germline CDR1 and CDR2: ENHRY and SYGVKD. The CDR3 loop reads CAVSTGGKGPQHF. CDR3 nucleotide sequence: TGTGCCGTAAGTACAGGGGGTAAGGGGCCCCAGCATTTT.

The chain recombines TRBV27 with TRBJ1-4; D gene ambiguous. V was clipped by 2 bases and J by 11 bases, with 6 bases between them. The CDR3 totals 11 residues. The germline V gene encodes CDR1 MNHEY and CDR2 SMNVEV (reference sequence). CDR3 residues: CASSLGGKLFF. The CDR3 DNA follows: TGTGCCAGCAGTTTAGGCGGGAAACTGTTTTTT.

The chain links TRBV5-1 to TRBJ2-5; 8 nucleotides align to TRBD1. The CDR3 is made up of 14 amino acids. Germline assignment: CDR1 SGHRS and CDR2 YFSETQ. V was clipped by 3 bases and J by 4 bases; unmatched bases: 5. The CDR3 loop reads CASSWEQGVETQYF. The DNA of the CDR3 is TGCGCCAGCAGCTGGGAACAGGGGGTAGAGACCCAGTACTTC.

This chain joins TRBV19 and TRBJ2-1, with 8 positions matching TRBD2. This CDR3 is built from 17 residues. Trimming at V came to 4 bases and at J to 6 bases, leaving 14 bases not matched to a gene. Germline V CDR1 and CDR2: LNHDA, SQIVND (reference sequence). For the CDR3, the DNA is TGTGCCAGTAGTACGCTCGGCGGGACTAGAACTTTCAATGAGCAGTTCTTC. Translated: CASSTLGGTRTFNEQFF.

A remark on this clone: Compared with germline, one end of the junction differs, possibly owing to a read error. In DNA, the CDR3 is TGTGCTAGCAGTTCAGTCGGACTAGCGGGATTGGAGACCCAGTACTTC. Translating gives CASSSVGLAGLETQYF. The genes are TRBV7-7 and TRBJ2-5; 12 positions agree with TRBD2. The CDR3 covers 16 residues. Germline assignment: CDR1 SSHAT and CDR2 FNYEAQ (reference sequence).

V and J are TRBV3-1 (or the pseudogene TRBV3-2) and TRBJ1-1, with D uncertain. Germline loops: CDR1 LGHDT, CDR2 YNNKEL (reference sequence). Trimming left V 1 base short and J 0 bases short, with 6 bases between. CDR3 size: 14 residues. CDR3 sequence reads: CASSQVNMNTEAFF. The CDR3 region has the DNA TGTGCCAGCAGCCAAGTAAATATGAACACTGAAGCTTTCTTT.

The CDR3 spells CASSPLAKPSTDTQYF. As DNA, the CDR3 is TGTGCCAGTAGCCCACTAGCGAAACCTAGCACAGATACGCAGTATTTT. V usage is TRBV19 and J usage is TRBJ2-3; 7 bases are shared with TRBD2. V was pared by 6 bases and J by 0 bases, with 9 bases of the junction left unmatched. Germline values: CDR1 LNHDA, CDR2 SQIVND (reference sequence). This CDR3 spans 16 amino acids.

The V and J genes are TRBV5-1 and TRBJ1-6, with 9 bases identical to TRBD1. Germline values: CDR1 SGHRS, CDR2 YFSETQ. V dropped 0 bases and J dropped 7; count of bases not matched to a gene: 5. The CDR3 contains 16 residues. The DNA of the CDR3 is TGCGCCAGCAGCTTGGGCTTGGGACAGGGAAATTCACCCCTCCACTTT. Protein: CASSLGLGQGNSPLHF.

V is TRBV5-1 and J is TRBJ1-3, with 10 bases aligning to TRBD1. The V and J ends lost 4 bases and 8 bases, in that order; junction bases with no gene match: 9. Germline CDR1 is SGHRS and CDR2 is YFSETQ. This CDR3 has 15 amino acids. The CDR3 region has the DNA TGCGCCAGCAGCCTACAAACGGACAGGGGGGACACCATATATTTT. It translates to CASSLQTDRGDTIYF.

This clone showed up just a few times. CDR3 region: CASSPGPSQGLAGDNEQFF. CDR3 sequence (DNA): TGTGCCAGCAGCCCCGGCCCTTCACAGGGACTAGCGGGGGACAATGAGCAGTTCTTC. V and J are TRBV3-1 (or the pseudogene TRBV3-2) and TRBJ2-1; the match to TRBD2 covers 14 bases. The V segment lost 4 bases and the J segment 5 bases; nucleotides outside the gene matches: 13. The CDR3 is 19 amino acids. CDR1 LGHDT and CDR2 YNNKEL come from the germline V gene (reference sequence).

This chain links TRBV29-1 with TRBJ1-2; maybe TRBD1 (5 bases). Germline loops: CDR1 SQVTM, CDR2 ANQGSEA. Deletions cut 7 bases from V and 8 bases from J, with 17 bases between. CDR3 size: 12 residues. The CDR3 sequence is CSASPGVEGYTF. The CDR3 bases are TGCAGCGCCTCCCCGGGGGTAGAAGGCTACACCTTC.

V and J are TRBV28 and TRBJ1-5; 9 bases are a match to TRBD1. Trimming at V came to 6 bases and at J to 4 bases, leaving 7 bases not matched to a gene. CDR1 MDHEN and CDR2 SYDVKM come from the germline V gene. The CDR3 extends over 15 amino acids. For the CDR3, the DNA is TGTGCCAGCAGCTCTGGGACAGGGCAAAATCAGCCCCAGCATTTT. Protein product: CASSSGTGQNQPQHF. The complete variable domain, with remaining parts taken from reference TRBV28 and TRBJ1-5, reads DVKVTQSSRYLVKRTGEKVFLECVQDMDHENMFWYRQDPGLGLRLIYFSYDVKMKEKGDIPEGYSVSREKKERFSLILESASTNQTSMYLCASSSGTGQNQPQHFGDGTRLSIL.

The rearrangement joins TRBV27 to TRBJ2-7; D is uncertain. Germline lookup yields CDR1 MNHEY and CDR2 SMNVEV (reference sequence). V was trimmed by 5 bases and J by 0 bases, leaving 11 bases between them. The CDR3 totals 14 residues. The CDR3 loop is CASSPQARSYEQYF. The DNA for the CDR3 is TGTGCCAGCAGTCCCCAGGCACGCTCCTACGAGCAGTACTTC.

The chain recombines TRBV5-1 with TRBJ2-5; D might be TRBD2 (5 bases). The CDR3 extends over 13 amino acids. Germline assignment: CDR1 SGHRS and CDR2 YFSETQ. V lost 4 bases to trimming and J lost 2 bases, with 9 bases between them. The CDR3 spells CASSLATQETQYF. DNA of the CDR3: TGCGCCAGCAGCCTAGCTACTCAAGAGACCCAGTACTTC.

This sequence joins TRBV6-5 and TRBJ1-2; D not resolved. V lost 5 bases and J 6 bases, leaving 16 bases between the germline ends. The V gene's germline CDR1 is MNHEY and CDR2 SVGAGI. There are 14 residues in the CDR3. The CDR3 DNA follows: TGTGCCAGCAGTCGCCGGGAGGGAGTAAATGGCTACACCTTC. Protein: CASSRREGVNGYTF.

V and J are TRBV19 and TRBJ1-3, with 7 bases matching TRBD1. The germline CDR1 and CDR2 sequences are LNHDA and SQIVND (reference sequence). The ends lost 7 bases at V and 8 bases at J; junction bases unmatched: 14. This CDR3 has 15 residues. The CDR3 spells CASNNPGQVRHTIYF. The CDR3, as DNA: TGTGCCAGTAACAACCCCGGACAGGTTCGGCACACCATATATTTT.

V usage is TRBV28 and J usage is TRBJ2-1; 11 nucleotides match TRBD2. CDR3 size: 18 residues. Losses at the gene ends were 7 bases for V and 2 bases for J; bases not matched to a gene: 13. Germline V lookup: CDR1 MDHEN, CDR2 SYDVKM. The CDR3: CASIPGATSGRTYNEQFF. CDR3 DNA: TGTGCCAGCATCCCCGGGGCAACTAGCGGGAGAACCTACAATGAGCAGTTCTTC.

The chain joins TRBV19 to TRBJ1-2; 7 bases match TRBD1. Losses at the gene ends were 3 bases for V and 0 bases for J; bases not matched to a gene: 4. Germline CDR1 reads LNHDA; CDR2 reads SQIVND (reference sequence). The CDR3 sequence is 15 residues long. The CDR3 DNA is TGTGCCAGTAGTATGAGGACAGGATCTAACTATGGCTACACCTTC. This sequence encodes CASSMRTGSNYGYTF.

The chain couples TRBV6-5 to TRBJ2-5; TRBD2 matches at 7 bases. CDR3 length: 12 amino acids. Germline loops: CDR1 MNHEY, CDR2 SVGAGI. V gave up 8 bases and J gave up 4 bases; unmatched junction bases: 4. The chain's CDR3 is CASGLVGETQYF. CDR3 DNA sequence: TGTGCCAGCGGACTAGTGGGAGAGACCCAGTACTTC.

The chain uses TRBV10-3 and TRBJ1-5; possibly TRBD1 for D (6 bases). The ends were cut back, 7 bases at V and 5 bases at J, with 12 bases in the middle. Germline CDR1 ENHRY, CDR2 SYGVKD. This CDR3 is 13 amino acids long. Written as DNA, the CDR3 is TGTGCCATCAACGGACAGAAAGATCAGCCCCAGCATTTT. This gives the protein CAINGQKDQPQHF.

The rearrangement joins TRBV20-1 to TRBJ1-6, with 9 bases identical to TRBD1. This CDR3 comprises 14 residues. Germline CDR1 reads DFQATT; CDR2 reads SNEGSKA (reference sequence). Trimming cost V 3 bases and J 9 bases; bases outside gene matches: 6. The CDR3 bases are TGCAGTGCTAGTTCGGGACAGGGAAGTTCACCCCTCCACTTT. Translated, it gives CSASSGQGSSPLHF.

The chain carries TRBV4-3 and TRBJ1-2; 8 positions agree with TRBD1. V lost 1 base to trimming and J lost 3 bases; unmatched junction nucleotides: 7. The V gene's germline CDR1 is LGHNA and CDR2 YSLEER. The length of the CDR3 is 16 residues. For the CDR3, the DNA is TGCGCCAGCAGCCAAGCGTGGACAGGGAGTTACTATGGCTACACCTTC. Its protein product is CASSQAWTGSYYGYTF.

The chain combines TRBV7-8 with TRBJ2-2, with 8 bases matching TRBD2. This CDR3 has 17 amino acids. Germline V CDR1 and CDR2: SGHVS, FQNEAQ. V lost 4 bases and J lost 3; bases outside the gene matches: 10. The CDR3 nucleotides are TGTGCCAGCAGCTCGCCCCGGGGGGGAAGGTACACCGGGGAGCTGTTTTTT. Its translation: CASSSPRGGRYTGELFF.

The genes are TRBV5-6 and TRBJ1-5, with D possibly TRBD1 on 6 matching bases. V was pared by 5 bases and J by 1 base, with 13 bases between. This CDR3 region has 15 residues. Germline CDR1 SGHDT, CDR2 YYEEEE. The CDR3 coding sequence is TGTGCCAGCAGAACACAGGGAGCAAGCAATCAGCCCCAGCATTTT. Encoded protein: CASRTQGASNQPQHF.

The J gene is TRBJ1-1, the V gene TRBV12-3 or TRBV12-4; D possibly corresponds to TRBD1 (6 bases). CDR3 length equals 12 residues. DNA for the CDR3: TGTGCTTCACAGACAGGAATCCTTGAAGCTTTCTTT. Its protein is CASQTGILEAFF.

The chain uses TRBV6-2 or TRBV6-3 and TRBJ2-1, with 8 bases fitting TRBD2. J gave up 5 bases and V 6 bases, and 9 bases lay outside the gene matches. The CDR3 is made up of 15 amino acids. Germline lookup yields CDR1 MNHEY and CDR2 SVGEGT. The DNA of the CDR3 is TGTGCCAGCAGCAAATTTAGCGGGACCAACAATGAGCAGTTCTTC. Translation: CASSKFSGTNNEQFF.

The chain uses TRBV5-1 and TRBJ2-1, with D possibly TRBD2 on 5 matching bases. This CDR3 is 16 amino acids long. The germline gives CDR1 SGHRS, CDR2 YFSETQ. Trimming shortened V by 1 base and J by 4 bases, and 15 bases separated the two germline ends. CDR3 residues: CASSLHGLDEYNEQFF. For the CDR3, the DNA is TGCGCCAGCAGCTTGCACGGACTCGATGAATACAATGAGCAGTTCTTC.